Following are 20 T cell receptor beta chains from one sample sequenced in a study of T cell responses to AZD1222 COVID-19 vaccine. TCRdb's table, derived via immunoSEQ multiplex PCR, lists solely in-frame clones and lacks some. The profile shows 95,000 to 150,000 clones, about nine tenths of them singletons. The sequencing used peripheral blood, collected on day 0 of AZD1222 vaccination. Receptors were obtained from an adult in good health.

This chain joins TRBV15 and TRBJ2-7, with D perhaps given as TRBD1 or TRBD2 (5 bases each). The V end lost 5 bases, the J end lost 7 bases, and 18 bases lay between the germline ends. The CDR3 runs to 14 residues. Germline CDR1 LNHNV, CDR2 YYDKDF (reference sequence). Here the CDR3 DNA reads TGTGCCACCAGCGAGGGGATCACCCGAGGGGAGCAGTACTTC. This translates into CATSEGITRGEQYF. Full variable domain (outside the CDR3, taken from reference TRBV15 and TRBJ2-7): DAMVIQNPRYQVTQFGKPVTLSCSQTLNHNVMYWYQQKSSQAPKLLFHYYDKDFNNEADTPDNFQSRRPNTSFCFLDIRSPGLGDTAMYLCATSEGITRGEQYFGPGTRLTVT.

This chain links TRBV11-2 with TRBJ2-7, with D maybe TRBD2 (7 bases). The V gene's germline CDR1 is SGHAT and CDR2 FQNNGV. The CDR3 length is 13 residues. Trimming removed 5 bases at V and 9 bases at J, with 17 bases between. The CDR3 sequence: CASSPNRGGGQYF. CDR3 DNA sequence: TGTGCCAGCAGCCCAAATAGGGGAGGGGGGCAGTACTTC.

The chain is built from TRBV9 and TRBJ2-1; unclear D gene. Deletions cut 1 base from V and 6 bases from J, with 5 bases between. Germline lookup yields CDR1 SGDLS and CDR2 YYNGEE. The CDR3 is 12 residues long. CDR3 in amino acids: CASSVFVNEQFF. CDR3 coding DNA: TGTGCCAGCAGCGTATTTGTCAATGAGCAGTTCTTC.

In DNA, the CDR3 is TGTGCCAGCAGCCAAGGCGGGGGTAACCCAGTGTCACCCCTCCACTTT. Translation gives CASSQGGGNPVSPLHF. V usage is TRBV28 and J usage is TRBJ1-6; weak D call: TRBD1 (5 bases). Germline V lookup: CDR1 MDHEN, CDR2 SYDVKM. Between the trimmed V and J ends, which lost 6 bases and 10 bases, there was a span of 22 bases. The CDR3 spans 16 residues.

The J gene is TRBJ2-2, the V gene TRBV28; D is possibly TRBD1 (6 bases). Per the germline V gene, CDR1 is MDHEN and CDR2 is SYDVKM. V was shortened by 11 bases and J by 1 base, with 20 bases between the two germline ends. This CDR3 comprises 16 residues. The CDR3 here is CAARQDGPWNTGELFF. The CDR3 DNA reads TGTGCCGCCCGACAGGACGGGCCATGGAACACCGGGGAGCTGTTTTTT.

The V gene is TRBV3-1 (or the pseudogene TRBV3-2), the J gene TRBJ2-1, with D unresolved. From germline, CDR1 is LGHDT and CDR2 YNNKEL (reference sequence). V was cut by 0 bases and J by 8 bases, with 11 bases left in between. This CDR3 region has 14 residues. The CDR3 is CASSQDIRSYEQFF. For the CDR3, the DNA is TGTGCCAGCAGCCAAGATATCCGCTCGTATGAGCAGTTCTTC.

V usage is TRBV15 and J usage is TRBJ1-2; TRBD1 might be the D (5 bases). V was pared by 0 bases and J by 9 bases, with 14 bases between. The length of the CDR3 is 14 residues. CDR1 is LNHNV and CDR2 is YYDKDF in the germline V gene (reference sequence). The CDR3 here is CATSRDREGASYTF. The CDR3 DNA follows: TGTGCCACCAGCAGAGATCGGGAAGGGGCGAGCTACACCTTC. The entire variable domain, with the rest obtained from reference TRBV15 and TRBJ1-2, is as follows: DAMVIQNPRYQVTQFGKPVTLSCSQTLNHNVMYWYQQKSSQAPKLLFHYYDKDFNNEADTPDNFQSRRPNTSFCFLDIRSPGLGDTAMYLCATSRDREGASYTFGSGTRLTVV.

The chain combines TRBV9 with TRBJ1-1, with D tentatively TRBD1 (5 bases). V was trimmed by 3 bases and J by 10 bases, leaving 22 bases between them. CDR1 and CDR2 (germline): SGDLS, YYNGEE. This CDR3 spans 15 amino acids. The CDR3 bases are TGTGCCAGCAGCGCCCTTGGGGGGAGCGCCTCGGGAGCTTTCTTT. It yields the protein CASSALGGSASGAFF.

This CDR3 is CASSQDRRTEAFF. Here the CDR3 DNA reads TGCGCCAGCAGCCAGGACAGGCGGACTGAAGCTTTCTTT. The chain recombines TRBV5-1 with TRBJ1-1; 7 bases line up with TRBD1. Germline V gene sequence: CDR1 SGHRS, CDR2 YFSETQ. The junction had 5 bases not matched to a gene; V was cut back by 4 bases and J by 5 bases. The CDR3 contains 13 residues.

The chain uses TRBV15 and TRBJ2-7; possibly TRBD2 for D (5 bases). Between the trimmed V and J ends, which lost 5 bases and 0 bases, there was a span of 11 bases. Germline CDR1 reads LNHNV; CDR2 reads YYDKDF (reference sequence). CDR3 size: 14 residues. The CDR3 spells CATSPRTASYEQYF. In DNA form, the CDR3 reads TGTGCCACCAGCCCCAGGACTGCCTCCTACGAGCAGTACTTC.

In nucleotides, the CDR3 is TGTGCCAGCACTATAGGCGTGTATGGTGAGCAGTTCTTC. Translating it yields CASTIGVYGEQFF. V and J are TRBV2 and TRBJ2-1; no clear D. The CDR3 sequence is 13 residues long. Trimming took off 7 bases at V and 9 bases at J, with 16 bases between the two ends. The germline V gene has CDR1 SNHLY and CDR2 FYNNEI.

This rearrangement joins TRBV2 to TRBJ2-1; 7 bases agree with TRBD2. The germline CDR1 and CDR2 sequences are SNHLY and FYNNEI. Trimming took 8 bases from V and 15 from J; bases not matched to a gene: 13. The CDR3 runs to 12 residues. The CDR3 loop reads CASQTMGLHWFF. The CDR3 nucleotides read TGTGCCAGCCAGACGATGGGACTACACTGGTTCTTC.

The rearrangement links TRBV11-3 to TRBJ1-2; no definite D call. The CDR3 is made up of 13 amino acids. Germline assignment: CDR1 SGHNT and CDR2 YENEEA. The V end lost 9 bases, the J end lost 0 bases, and 11 bases lay between the germline ends. In nucleotides, the CDR3 is TGTGCCAGAACCGGGATTGCTAACTATGGCTACACCTTC. It codes for CARTGIANYGYTF.

This rearrangement joins TRBV5-6 to TRBJ1-4; D is possibly TRBD1 (5 bases). This CDR3 is built from 15 residues. V lost 2 bases to trimming and J lost 7 bases, with 15 bases between them. Per the germline V gene, CDR1 is SGHDT and CDR2 is YYEEEE. The CDR3 DNA reads TGTGCCAGCAGCTTAACGGGGGGGAGTTTTGAAAAACTGTTTTTT. Translating gives CASSLTGGSFEKLFF.

The chain is built from TRBV21-1 and TRBJ1-1; the table names TRBD1, a call not compared with the DNA. TRBV21-1 is a pseudogene locus. This CDR3 comprises 19 residues. The CDR3 DNA follows: TGTGCCAGCAGCTCCCGATTGCACCCCCGACACCCTAAGAGCACTGAAGCTTTCTTT. Translating it yields CASSSRLHPRHPKSTEAFF.

This chain connects TRBV5-1 to TRBJ2-7; 7 nucleotides agree with TRBD1. The germline gives CDR1 SGHRS, CDR2 YFSETQ. With 4 bases clipped from V and 3 bases from J, the junction kept 4 bases outside the gene matches. This CDR3 is built from 13 residues. DNA for the CDR3: TGCGCCAGCAGCCAGGGGGAAAACTACGAGCAGTACTTC. Protein sequence: CASSQGENYEQYF.

This sequence joins TRBV28 and TRBJ2-7; TRBD2 is a possible D gene (5 bases). CDR3 size: 15 residues. The V gene lost 5 bases and the J gene lost 9 bases, with 23 bases spanning the gap. Germline V gene data show CDR1 as MDHEN and CDR2 as SYDVKM. The CDR3 nucleotides are TGTGCCAGCAGTATGGGAGAGGCACGGCGGGTGGGGCAGTACTTC. It translates to CASSMGEARRVGQYF.

The chain recombines TRBV7-2 with TRBJ1-1; no definite D call. V was shortened by 1 base and J by 0 bases, with 6 bases between the two germline ends. Per the germline V gene, CDR1 is SGHTA and CDR2 is FQGNSA. The CDR3 loop spans 14 amino acids. DNA for the CDR3: TGTGCCAGCAGCTTAGAACGGCTGAACACTGAAGCTTTCTTT. Its protein is CASSLERLNTEAFF. Together with reference TRBV7-2 and TRBJ1-1, the CDR3 gives the full variable domain: GAGVSQSPSNKVTEKGKDVELRCDPISGHTALYWYRQSLGQGLEFLIYFQGNSAPDKSGLPSDRFSAERTGGSVSTLTIQRTQQEDSAVYLCASSLERLNTEAFFGQGTRLTVV.

This clone was seen once. The gene calls are TRBV10-3 and TRBJ1-2; 8 nucleotides match TRBD1. Germline CDR1 reads ENHRY; CDR2 reads SYGVKD. The CDR3 extends over 15 amino acids. J gave up 4 bases and V 7 bases, and 11 bases lay outside the gene matches. The CDR3 protein is CAITINGQGPYGYTF. CDR3 bases: TGTGCCATCACCATAAACGGACAGGGACCCTATGGCTACACCTTC.

As concerns this clone: This sample also contains other DNA sequences that code for the same CDR3. J is TRBJ2-7 and V is TRBV25-1; D remains ambiguous. V gave up 2 bases and J gave up 1 base, with 9 bases separating them. Germline lookup yields CDR1 MGHDK and CDR2 SYGVNS. CDR3 length: 14 amino acids. CDR3 nucleotides: TGTGCCAGCAGTGAAATTGGCCCATCCTACGAGCAGTACTTC. It encodes CASSEIGPSYEQYF.